The following is a T cell receptor beta chain sequence with its context. The clone's antigen remains unknown. No base quality values were provided; no much bigger clone lies one nucleotide off. Ophthalmopathy patients had moderately to severely active disease, Clinical Activity Score of at least 3, NOSPECS grade of at least 4, and disease duration under 3 months. Patients with other autoimmune diseases, uncontrolled infections, pregnancy or lactation were excluded from the study. Diagnosis was based on clinical symptoms, serum thyroxine, TRAb, thyroid ultrasound and orbital computed tomography. PBMCs were isolated from 8 to 10 ml of fresh peripheral blood by Ficoll-Paque density gradient centrifugation. Total RNA was extracted using Trizol reagent, and RNA quality was checked on an Agilent 2100 Bioanalyzer. V has 6 bases trimmed and J has 2 bases trimmed; junction bases matching no gene number 13. The CDR3 starts with the cysteine, ends with the phenylalanine, and has 18 residues. The kept DNA is CDR3 alone, 54 bases in frame from the first base. CDR1 and CDR2, looked up from the germline V gene (reference sequence), are MNHEY and SMNVEV.

For repertoire sequencing, TCR beta CDR3 regions were amplified from RNA transcripts. A first-round RT-PCR used HTBI primers with the Qiagen OneStep RT-PCR kit, followed by a second-round multiplex PCR, size selection and purification. Libraries were sequenced paired-end with 100 bp reads on an Illumina HiSeq2000. The study's own analysis went as follows. Reads were processed with SOAPnuke, discarding reads with adapters, uncalled bases, mean Phred below 15, or no exact constant-primer or identifier match. High-quality paired reads were merged with COPE v1.2.5. Each unique nucleotide sequence was treated as a clonotype, and MiTCR v1.1 was used to align the clonotypes to the IMGT TRB V, D and J references. The analysis was limited to V-J combinations with a frequency above 0.0001, which together covered roughly 99% of the repertoires. A TCR clonal expansion and chaos score per V-J combination was defined as the ratio of F50 clonal expansion to chaos observed in the TCRdist matrix. Features were reduced by Welch's t-statistics and random forest to around 14 V-J combinations, which fed a naive Bayes classifier. Thyroid-blood repertoire similarity was quantified with the Morisita-Horn index. Clones were called with MiXCR by TCRdb after fastp trimmed the public reads at Q25, and only in-frame beta chains were retained. Identical CDR3 proteins give one entry, which carries the most common genes and DNA. These V and J calls originate from TCRdb's pipeline instead of the authors' own analysis. For this sample there are 210,000 or so distinct CDR3 sequences; over 25% appear just once. The ten top clones hold about 8.2% of the sample.

The sample comes from a study of Graves' ophthalmopathy and Graves' hyperthyroidism (dated by TCRdb to 2017 to 2018). With regard to the full study: Peripheral blood was collected before any treatment was given, at the time of initial diagnosis. A discovery set of about a hundred patients (more than 40 ophthalmopathy, 55 to 60 stable hyperthyroidism) was enrolled to explore V-J signatures distinguishing ophthalmopathy from hyperthyroidism. The study used signatures of the TCR beta repertoire to tell Graves' ophthalmopathy apart from Graves' hyperthyroidism and to predict which patients would progress to ophthalmopathy. In total, 135 blood samples were TCR-sequenced: around 42 ophthalmopathy, under 80 hyperthyroidism and some 17 hyperthyroidism-to-ophthalmopathy patients. After sampling, hyperthyroidism patients received methimazole starting at 30 mg daily, and ophthalmopathy patients received high-dose intravenous methylprednisolone. In 6 or 7 hyperthyroidism patients, T-cell repertoires of thyroid tissue and blood were compared. For independent validation, a separate cohort was made up of around 19 hyperthyroidism patients plus 17 patients who later progressed from hyperthyroidism to ophthalmopathy. The roughly 100 discovery patients were randomly split 7:3 into training and test sets.

The study at large found these results: Most expanded thyroid clonotypes with a frequency above 0.001 also appeared in blood, which suggests that blood repertoires may reflect the immune response in the thyroid. In cross-validation, the 13-signature model distinguished ophthalmopathy from stable hyperthyroidism with around 86% sensitivity and 81.08% specificity, while in the test set the corresponding values were roughly 80% and 75%. Sample size was not statistically predetermined, and group allocation was not concealed from the investigators. In validation, the model predicted ophthalmopathy progression with about 70% sensitivity and less than 80% specificity; 12 predicted patients were CT-confirmed with GO in a median of 6.5 months.

Input material: peripheral blood. The TCR originated in a man between 50 and 59 years old with Graves' ophthalmopathy. Donor details come from another sample of the same person, matched by shared clones. This receptor chain uses TRBV27 and TRBJ2-2, and 9 junction bases match TRBD1. The CDR3 is CASSGNRGQAYNTGELFF. DNA sequence: TGTGCCAGCAGCGGGAACAGGGGGCAAGCGTATAACACCGGGGAGCTGTTTTTT.